These 8 T cell receptor beta chains were all obtained from the same sample, sequenced in a study of metastatic and nonmetastatic thyroid tumors. No treatment had been given to any patient before thyroid surgery. TCRdb re-analyzed the PCR reads using MiXCR. The data hold tens of thousands of clones, with 15% to 20% observed a single time. The source material was blood. These receptors originate from a male donor with papillary thyroid cancer or a benign thyroid nodule (not recorded which). Some clones in this sample may be carry-over from other donors' samples.

This clone came up many times. The chain links TRBV6-1 to TRBJ1-1; 7 nucleotides match TRBD1. V lost 6 bases and J lost 7; bases outside the gene matches: 5. CDR3 length: 12 residues. In germline, CDR1 is MNHNS, CDR2 SASEGT. Here the CDR3 reads CASSPTGDEAFF. The DNA for the CDR3 is TGTGCCAGCAGCCCAACAGGGGATGAAGCTTTCTTT.

This clone was observed at least ten times. The junction differs from germline at one of its ends, possibly a read error. The genes are TRBV5-1 and TRBJ1-6; D is unresolved. Germline V lookup: CDR1 SGHRS, CDR2 YFSETQ. The CDR3 loop spans 14 amino acids. CDR3 residues: CASSLDRLGSPLHF. The CDR3 bases are TGCGCCAGCAGTTTGGACCGCTTAGGGTCACCCCTCCACTTT.

This clone was seen at least ten times. The gene calls are TRBV28 and TRBJ1-2, with a weak D call TRBD1 (6 bases). The germline V gene encodes CDR1 MDHEN and CDR2 SYDVKM. V lost 4 bases and J lost 5, with 17 bases in between. The CDR3 has 15 amino acids. The CDR3 DNA follows: TGTGCCAGCAGTTCGACAGGCCTTATGAGGTATGGCTACACCTTC. Translation: CASSSTGLMRYGYTF.

There are many counts of this clone. The chain couples TRBV6-1 to TRBJ1-1; no clear D gene. This CDR3 region has 10 residues. Germline V gene sequence: CDR1 MNHNS, CDR2 SASEGT. CDR3 sequence reads: CGAPGTEAFF. The CDR3 DNA reads as TGTGGGGCCCCCGGCACTGAAGCTTTCTTT.

This clone was counted only a few times. A read error is likely, as this CDR3 ends without the conserved phenylalanine or tryptophan. The CDR3 DNA reads as TGTGCCATCAGCCCCCGGAATGAGAACTATGGCTACACCCTC. It specifies CAISPRNENYGYTL. The chain employs TRBV12-3 or TRBV12-4 and TRBJ1-2; D is undetermined. This CDR3 spans 14 amino acids. Trimming took off 10 bases at V and 2 bases at J, with 17 bases between the two ends.

This clone was counted many times. The rearrangement links TRBV12-3 or TRBV12-4 to TRBJ1-2; D is perhaps TRBD1 (5 bases). Trimming took off 1 base at V and 3 bases at J, with 12 bases between the two ends. The CDR3 is 15 residues long. CDR3 sequence reads: CASSLGQPGYYGYTF. The CDR3 DNA reads as TGTGCCAGCAGTTTAGGACAGCCCGGATACTATGGCTACACCTTC.

The rearrangement joins TRBV6-2 or TRBV6-3 to TRBJ1-5; no clear D. Trimming removed 6 bases at V and 6 bases at J, with 12 bases between. There are 13 residues in the CDR3. Germline V gene data show CDR1 as MNHEY and CDR2 as SVGEGT. Here the CDR3 DNA reads TGTGCCAGCAGCCTAGGCGAGTGTCAGCCCCAGCATTTT. Protein product: CASSLGECQPQHF.

This clone came up a few times. Given a much more abundant clone one base away, this may be a read error. Other nucleotide sequences in the sample specify the same CDR3. The rearrangement uses TRBV10-2 and TRBJ2-1, with TRBD2 matching 9 bases. Germline lookup yields CDR1 WSHSY and CDR2 SAAADI. This CDR3 is 15 amino acids long. The CDR3 here is CASSEKTSGYNEQFF. In DNA form, the CDR3 reads TGTGCCAGCAGTGAGAAGACTAGCGGCTACAATGAGCAGTTCTTC.